One sample yielded the 12 T cell receptor beta chains listed below, sequenced in a study of cytomegalovirus exposure and HLA in healthy donors. 60 Vbeta and 13 Jbeta primers were used in PCR. Produced via immunoSEQ multiplex PCR; TCRdb's table is partial and in-frame only. Among more than 120,000 clones listed, approximately 80% were seen once. The sample was PBMCs. These receptors were taken from a male donor in good health and CMV-seronegative.

CDR3: CASSAPGLAVGELFF. For the CDR3, the DNA is TGTGCCAGCAGCGCACCGGGACTAGCGGTTGGGGAGCTGTTTTTT. V and J are TRBV5-6 and TRBJ2-2; 11 positions agree with TRBD2. Germline assignment: CDR1 SGHDT and CDR2 YYEEEE. The CDR3 is 15 residues long. The V and J ends lost 4 bases and 8 bases, in that order; junction bases with no gene match: 7.

This clone was seen a single time. The rearrangement links TRBV27 to TRBJ1-1; D gene unclear. CDR3 length: 14 residues. CDR1 is MNHEY and CDR2 is SMNVEV in the germline V gene (reference sequence). Trimming removed 5 bases at V and 4 bases at J, with 14 bases between. The CDR3 region has the DNA TGTGCCAGCAGTCCGCGGGATAGGGTCACTGAAGCTTTCTTT. Protein: CASSPRDRVTEAFF.

V and J are TRBV15 and TRBJ1-5; D unclear. Trimming removed 0 bases from V and 3 bases from J, with 15 bases in between. CDR1 LNHNV and CDR2 YYDKDF come from the germline V gene (reference sequence). The CDR3 contains 17 residues. The CDR3 region has the DNA TGTGCCACCAGCAGAGATCAGAGGGCTAGGGACAATCAGCCCCAGCATTTT. This translates into CATSRDQRARDNQPQHF.

On this clone: One end of the junction is discordant with germline, which a read error may explain. The rearrangement joins TRBV7-9 to TRBJ1-4; a weak D match, TRBD1 (6 bases). Looked up from germline, CDR1 is SEHNR and CDR2 is FQNEAQ (reference sequence). The CDR3 sequence is 15 residues long. CDR3 in DNA: TGTTCCAGCCTCGGATGGGGGCGACGAGGACAAAAACTGTTTTTT. Its protein product is CSSLGWGRRGQKLFF. Full variable domain (missing parts from reference TRBV7-9 and TRBJ1-4): DTGVSQNPRHKITKRGQNVTFRCDPISEHNRLYWYRQTLGQGPEFLTYFQNEAQLEKSRLLSDRFSAERPKGSFSTLEIQRTEQGDSAMYLCSSLGWGRRGQKLFFGSGTQLSVL.

This clone appeared a few times. The chain couples TRBV7-9 to TRBJ1-1; D possibly corresponds to TRBD1 (6 bases). CDR1 SEHNR and CDR2 FQNEAQ come from the germline V gene (reference sequence). Trimming pared 5 bases from V and 2 bases from J, leaving 12 bases between. The CDR3 extends over 14 amino acids. CDR3 amino acids: CASSPLGANTEAFF. The CDR3 DNA sequence: TGTGCCAGCAGCCCCCTGGGGGCAAACACTGAAGCTTTCTTT. The whole variable domain, filled in from reference TRBV7-9 and TRBJ1-1, reads DTGVSQNPRHKITKRGQNVTFRCDPISEHNRLYWYRQTLGQGPEFLTYFQNEAQLEKSRLLSDRFSAERPKGSFSTLEIQRTEQGDSAMYLCASSPLGANTEAFFGQGTRLTVV.

The V and J genes are TRBV7-9 and TRBJ2-3; tentative D call: TRBD2 (5 bases). The V gene lost 6 bases and the J gene lost 9 bases, with 13 bases spanning the gap. The CDR3 consists of 12 residues. Germline assignment: CDR1 SEHNR and CDR2 FQNEAQ (reference sequence). The CDR3 spells CASSFGGTTQYF. The CDR3 DNA sequence: TGTGCCAGCAGTTTTGGAGGAACGACGCAGTATTTT.

J is TRBJ2-1 and V is TRBV7-3; a possible D gene is TRBD2 (6 bases). Germline CDR1 is SGHTA and CDR2 is FQGTGA. Trimming removed 4 bases from V and 3 bases from J, with 10 bases in between. The CDR3 is made up of 14 amino acids. Here the CDR3 reads CASSSGLFYNEQFF. The DNA for the CDR3 is TGTGCCAGCAGCTCCGGACTATTCTACAATGAGCAGTTCTTC.

This clone was seen a single time. The CDR3 reads CASSSAARGQGFKDTQYF. The CDR3 region has the DNA TGTGCCAGCAGCTCGGCCGCCCGGGGACAGGGTTTTAAAGATACGCAGTATTTT. The chain is built from TRBV5-6 and TRBJ2-3; 9 bases fit TRBD1. The V gene end was trimmed by 3 bases and the J gene end by 5 bases; junction bases not matched to a gene: 16. Germline lookup yields CDR1 SGHDT and CDR2 YYEEEE. This CDR3 has 18 residues.

The chain's CDR3 is CASSPPDFYNEQFF. CDR3 nucleotides: TGTGCCAGCTCACCACCGGACTTTTACAATGAGCAGTTCTTC. The chain has TRBV18 and TRBJ2-1; TRBD2 might be the D (5 bases). CDR1 is KGHSH and CDR2 is LQKENI in the germline V gene. Between the trimmed V and J ends, which lost 0 bases and 4 bases, there was a span of 7 bases. The CDR3 covers 14 residues.

The chain carries TRBV5-4 and TRBJ2-7, with D possibly TRBD1 on 5 matching bases. The CDR3 runs to 13 residues. V gave up 5 bases and J gave up 2 bases, with 11 bases separating them. Per germline, CDR1 SGHNT and CDR2 YYREEE (reference sequence). The CDR3 DNA reads TGTGCCAGCAGACTGCAGGGTGCCTACGAGCAGTACTTC. This sequence encodes CASRLQGAYEQYF.

The rearrangement links TRBV30 to TRBJ2-5, with 7 bases that match TRBD1. The J call may be wrong; the DNA end is better matched by TRBJ2-7. This CDR3 is 15 amino acids long. Germline lookup yields CDR1 GTSNPN and CDR2 SVGIG (reference sequence). The CDR3 region is CAWSVVRGSSYEQYF. The CDR3 DNA reads as TGTGCCTGGAGTGTCGTCAGGGGGAGCTCCTACGAGCAGTACTTC.

CDR3 residues: CASRDAGVWGNEQFF. The CDR3 DNA is TGTGCCAGCAGGGACGCGGGAGTATGGGGCAATGAGCAGTTCTTC. The rearrangement links TRBV9 to TRBJ2-1; 7 bases fit TRBD2. CDR3 length: 15 amino acids. Germline CDR1 reads SGDLS; CDR2 reads YYNGEE. V lost 5 bases to trimming and J lost 6 bases; unmatched junction nucleotides: 11.